This TCR beta chain was captured by sequencing in a study of T cells in Graves' hyperthyroidism and ophthalmopathy. This clonotype came up many times. Its specificity is unknown. It was RNA transcripts that yielded the amplified TCR beta CDR3 regions. TCR CDR3 underwent first-round RT-PCR with the HTBI primer set. TCRdb re-called the multiplex PCR reads with MiXCR, one entry per CDR3 protein. The table has about 570,000 distinct CDR3 sequences, about 45% seen once. Study outcomes and limitations: Most expanded thyroid clonotypes above 0.001 also appeared in blood.

What was sequenced was peripheral blood or thyroid tissue (not recorded which). The origin of this receptor is an adult woman with Graves' disease, either hyperthyroidism or ophthalmopathy (not recorded which).

The CDR3 DNA reads TGCAGTGCCAGGCAGGGGCCGGGCTACACCTTC. It yields the protein CSARQGPGYTF. The J gene is TRBJ1-2, the V gene TRBV20-1, with a weak D call TRBD1 (6 bases). V dropped 6 bases and J dropped 8 bases, with 13 bases sitting between them. The germline gives CDR1 DFQATT, CDR2 SNEGSKA (reference sequence). This CDR3 has 11 amino acids.